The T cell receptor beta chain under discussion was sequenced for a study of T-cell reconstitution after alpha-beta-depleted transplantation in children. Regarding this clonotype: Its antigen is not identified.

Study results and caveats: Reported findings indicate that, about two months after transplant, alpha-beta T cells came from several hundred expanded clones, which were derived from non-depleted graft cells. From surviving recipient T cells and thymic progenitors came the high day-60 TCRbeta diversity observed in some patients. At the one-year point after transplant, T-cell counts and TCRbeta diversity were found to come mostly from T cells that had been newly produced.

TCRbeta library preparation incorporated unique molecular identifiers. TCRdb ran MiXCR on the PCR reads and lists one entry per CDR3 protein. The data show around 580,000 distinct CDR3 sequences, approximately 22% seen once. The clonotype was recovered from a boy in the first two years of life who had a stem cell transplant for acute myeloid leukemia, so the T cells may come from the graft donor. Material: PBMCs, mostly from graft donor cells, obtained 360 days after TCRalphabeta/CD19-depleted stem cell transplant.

CDR3 region: CAWNTLSGDTQYF. In nucleotides, the CDR3 is TGTGCCTGGAATACCCTTTCGGGAGATACGCAGTATTTT. J is TRBJ2-3 and V is TRBV30; D not certain. Germline V lookup: CDR1 GTSNPN, CDR2 SVGIG (reference sequence). There are 13 residues in the CDR3. V gave up 4 bases and J gave up 5 bases, with 13 bases separating them.